These T cell receptor beta chains were read from a single sample in a study of shared clonotypes between healthy human individuals. The method was immunoSEQ multiplex PCR; TCRdb's version includes in-frame clones alone and lacks a portion of them. The sample holds about 100,000 clones, approximately 65% seen once. Specimen: memory CD8+ T cells sorted from blood. These receptors were collected from a woman in her 30s in good health. The CDR3 runs from the conserved cysteine through the conserved F or W. Each record gives: clone size, V gene, D gene, J gene, CDR3 protein, CDR3 DNA. The D gene is left open where the match is weak. The size entry is marked missing in some rows and otherwise reads once, few, many or a size class.

.,TRBV5-1,TRBD1,TRBJ1-2,CASSLYRTGAADGYTF,TGCGCCAGCAGCTTGTATCGGACAGGGGCCGCGGATGGCTACACCTTC
.,TRBV19,TRBD1,TRBJ2-3,CASGRLGQGTDTQYF,TGTGCCAGTGGCCGGTTGGGACAGGGAACAGATACGCAGTATTTT
.,TRBV11-2,.,TRBJ2-5,CASSLDIIGPTQYF,TGTGCCAGCAGCTTAGATATAATTGGTCCGACCCAGTACTTC
.,TRBV4-1,.,TRBJ2-7,CASSQGLYSYEQYF,TGCGCCAGCAGCCAAGGACTATACTCCTACGAGCAGTACTTC
.,TRBV7-6,.,TRBJ2-7,CASSLRQDYEQYF,TGTGCCAGCAGCTTAAGGCAGGATTACGAGCAGTACTTC
.,TRBV4-1,.,TRBJ1-1,CASSQPSLEAFF,TGCGCCAGCAGCCAACCCTCGCTAGAAGCTTTCTTT
.,TRBV27,TRBD1,TRBJ1-4,CASSSRGKLEKLFF,TGTGCCAGCAGTAGCAGGGGGAAGCTTGAAAAACTGTTTTTT
.,TRBV27,.,TRBJ2-3,CASKQEDGPTDTQYF,TGTGCCAGCAAACAGGAAGACGGACCCACAGATACGCAGTATTTT
.,TRBV5-6,.,TRBJ1-1,CASSIQGLIHTEAFF,TGTGCCAGCAGCATACAGGGTCTGATACACACTGAAGCTTTCTTT
few,TRBV19,.,TRBJ2-2,CASTLGGLAESNTGELFF,TGTGCCAGTACCTTGGGGGGGCTAGCGGAGTCGAACACCGGGGAGCTGTTTTTT
.,TRBV7-8,.,TRBJ2-5,CASSFAGGVETQYF,TGTGCCAGCAGCTTCGCCGGAGGCGTGGAGACCCAGTACTTC
.,TRBV28,TRBD1,TRBJ2-7,CASSGTGAQSYEQYF,TGTGCCAGCAGTGGGACAGGGGCCCAGTCCTACGAGCAGTACTTC
.,TRBV7-9,TRBD2,TRBJ2-1,CASSLRLAVYNEQFF,TGTGCCAGCAGTCTCCGACTAGCGGTATACAATGAGCAGTTCTTC
.,TRBV28,.,TRBJ2-7,CASSGGLLEQYF,TGTGCCAGCAGTGGGGGTCTCCTGGAGCAGTACTTC
few,TRBV7-3,TRBD2,TRBJ2-7,CASSSRDSGSYEQYF,TGTGCCAGCAGCTCCAGAGATAGCGGGAGCTACGAGCAGTACTTC
.,TRBV4-1,TRBD1,TRBJ2-7,CASSSWDRTSYEQYF,TGCGCCAGCAGCTCCTGGGACAGAACGTCCTACGAGCAGTACTTC
once,TRBV6-1,.,TRBJ2-5,CASSEAIGAMETQYF,TGTGCCAGCAGTGAAGCGATAGGCGCTATGGAGACCCAGTACTTC
.,TRBV2,TRBD2,TRBJ2-1,CASRASGRDYNEQFF,TGTGCCAGCAGGGCTAGCGGGAGGGACTACAATGAGCAGTTCTTC
.,TRBV19,.,TRBJ1-1,CASSILWEKNTEAFF,TGTGCCAGTAGTATCCTCTGGGAAAAGAACACTGAAGCTTTCTTT
.,TRBV6-6,.,TRBJ2-7,CASSYSARYEQYF,TGTGCCAGCAGTTACTCGGCACGGTACGAGCAGTACTTC
once,TRBV25-1,.,TRBJ2-2,CASSDQGTGELFF,TGTGCCAGCAGTGACCAGGGCACCGGGGAGCTGTTTTTT
.,TRBV4-1,.,TRBJ1-5,CASSRPGAQPQHF,TGCGCCAGCAGCCGCCCAGGGGCTCAGCCCCAGCATTTT
.,TRBV11-1,.,TRBJ2-3,CASSLLGTSTDTQYF,TGTGCCAGCAGCTTACTGGGGACAAGCACAGATACGCAGTATTTT
.,TRBV29-1,TRBD1,TRBJ1-1,CSGGQTVTEAFF,TGCAGCGGGGGACAGACCGTGACTGAAGCTTTCTTT
few,TRBV5-4,.,TRBJ2-7,CASSGQDSGSYEQYF,TGTGCCAGCAGCGGACAGGACAGCGGGTCCTACGAGCAGTACTTC
once,TRBV28,.,TRBJ2-3,CASSPPNTDTQYF,TGTGCCAGCAGCCCCCCAAACACAGATACGCAGTATTTT
.,TRBV29-1,TRBD1,TRBJ2-1,CSVEEQGIGNEQFF,TGCAGCGTTGAGGAACAGGGGATAGGCAATGAGCAGTTCTTC
.,TRBV27,.,TRBJ1-5,CASKTRGGVNQPQHF,TGTGCCAGTAAAACCAGAGGGGGAGTTAATCAGCCCCAGCATTTT
.,TRBV4-2,.,TRBJ2-7,CASSQEPTASYEQYF,TGTGCCAGCAGCCAAGAGCCCACAGCGTCCTACGAGCAGTACTTC
few,TRBV5-4,.,TRBJ2-1,CASSVQGRSYNEQFF,TGTGCCAGCAGCGTACAGGGTAGATCCTACAATGAGCAGTTCTTC
.,TRBV19,TRBD1,TRBJ1-2,CASSQPGTGQIYGYTF,TGTGCCAGTAGTCAGCCCGGGACAGGGCAAATTTATGGCTACACCTTC
.,TRBV5-1,TRBD2,TRBJ2-1,CASSSRATSGYYNEQFF,TGCGCCAGCAGCTCTCGAGCGACTAGCGGGTACTACAATGAGCAGTTCTTC
.,TRBV15,TRBD2,TRBJ2-3,CATSPLAGSTDTQYF,TGTGCCACCAGCCCCCTAGCGGGAAGTACAGATACGCAGTATTTT
.,TRBV7-6,.,TRBJ2-7,CASSSGHVPSYEQYF,TGTGCCAGCAGTTCAGGACACGTACCCTCCTACGAGCAGTACTTC
.,TRBV29-1,.,TRBJ2-1,CSVHGTVGNEQFF,TGCAGCGTTCATGGGACGGTTGGGAATGAGCAGTTCTTC
many,TRBV5-6,.,TRBJ2-7,CASSFLAEDEQYF,TGTGCCAGCAGCTTTTTAGCGGAGGACGAGCAGTACTTC
few,TRBV4-1,.,TRBJ1-4,CASSQDIKEGTYEKLFF,TGCGCCAGCAGCCAAGATATAAAGGAAGGGACCTATGAAAAACTGTTTTTT
few,TRBV28,.,TRBJ2-7,CASSLGTFYEQYF,TGTGCCAGCAGTTTAGGGACTTTCTACGAGCAGTACTTC
.,TRBV6-1,TRBD2,TRBJ2-1,CASPSLAGASNEQFF,TGTGCCAGCCCCTCCTTAGCGGGAGCATCCAATGAGCAGTTCTTC